The entry that follows covers one T cell receptor beta chain sequence. Germline-derived CDR1 and CDR2 are MGHRA and YSYEKL. Trimming took 8 bases from V and 0 from J, leaving 10 bases between them. The CDR3 is made up of 14 amino acids. The data are from a study of technical replicates of blood from a few donors. The method was immunoSEQ multiplex PCR; TCRdb's version includes in-frame clones alone and lacks a portion of them. The sample consists of under 85,000 clones, approximately 94% of them appearing once. This TCR derives from a human donor in good health. Sequenced: T cells isolated from PBMCs. The V and J genes are TRBV4-1 and TRBJ2-2; D is ambiguous. This CDR3 is CASGLSANTGELFF. Written as DNA, the CDR3 is TGCGCCAGCGGATTAAGCGCGAACACCGGGGAGCTGTTTTTT.